The T cell receptor beta chain under discussion was sequenced for a study of blood T cells in healthy people across ages. Then a second PCR, running about 6 to 12 cycles, was carried out with a sample-barcoded 5' primer and a J-beta primer mix. TCRdb reprocessed the 5' RACE reads via MiXCR and lists one record per CDR3 protein. The table shows 710,000 or so distinct CDR3 sequences, with 22% occurring only once. V was pared by 4 bases and J by 7 bases, with 20 bases between. The CDR3 contains 15 residues. Germline V gene sequence: CDR1 SQVTM, CDR2 ANQGSEA. The donors, aged about 6 to 100, were healthy Caucasians from Russia.

This chain connects TRBV29-1 to TRBJ2-1, with a tentative D call TRBD1 (6 bases). The sequencing input was blood. The origin of this receptor is a man in his 70s in good health. CDR3 DNA: TGCAGCGTTGTGGAATTGGGACACGGGAATAATGAGCAGTTCTTC. Its translation is CSVVELGHGNNEQFF.